The table lists the clone carrying this TCR beta chain with many counts. Its antigen is not known. TCRdb fed the reads into MiXCR, producing one record per CDR3 protein. Among under 250,000 distinct CDR3 sequences listed, 12% were seen once. This specimen belongs to a study of T cell repertoires in cytomegalovirus infection. Study information: CMV infection together with matching HLA type was indicated by public TCR beta signatures.

Study-wide findings and caveats: Ex vivo responses were dominated by HLA-C-restricted CMV-specific TCR beta clonotypes.

J gave up 4 bases and V 6 bases, and 9 bases lay outside the gene matches. The CDR3 runs 16 residues. Germline V lookup: CDR1 KGHSH, CDR2 LQKENI. The TCR sequence derives from a human donor in good health (CMV status not recorded). Some clones in this sample may be carry-over from other donors' samples. The chain combines TRBV18 with TRBJ2-2; TRBD2 matches at 9 bases. Sample: PBMCs. CDR3 nucleotide sequence: TGTGCCAGCTCGCCATTTAGCGGGAGAGGCACCGGGGAGCTGTTTTTT. It specifies CASSPFSGRGTGELFF.